These 12 T cell receptor beta chains were sequenced from one sample in a study of CD8 T cells in Susac syndrome. The RNA input was roughly 0.45 to 1 ug, and it was reverse transcribed with random hexamers. From the immunoSEQ multiplex PCR reads, TCRdb called clonotypes with MiXCR, one entry per CDR3 protein. This table has about 200,000 distinct CDR3 sequences, around 90% appearing once. Sequenced material: CD4+ T cells from PBMCs. These receptor sequences come from a human donor with Susac syndrome.

This chain joins TRBV6-1 and TRBJ1-4, with D perhaps matching TRBD1 (6 bases). This CDR3 has 17 amino acids. Germline CDR1 is MNHNS and CDR2 is SASEGT. V shed 7 bases and J shed 1 base, with 19 bases lying between them. DNA of the CDR3: TGTGCCAGCACCTTAAGGCAGGGGCCGCAAACTAATGAAAAACTGTTTTTT. This gives the protein CASTLRQGPQTNEKLFF.

The count of this clonotype is one. The chain joins TRBV28 to TRBJ2-5; D is undetermined. Trimming took off 5 bases at V and 2 bases at J, with 12 bases between the two ends. This CDR3 has 14 residues. Looked up from germline, CDR1 is MDHEN and CDR2 is SYDVKM. The CDR3 DNA reads as TGTGCCAGCAGTCCGAGCCCCAATCAAGAGACCCAGTACTTC. It codes for CASSPSPNQETQYF.

The chain uses TRBV29-1 and TRBJ2-3; D uncertain. Germline V gene data show CDR1 as SQVTM and CDR2 as ANQGSEA. The V end lost 8 bases, the J end lost 2 bases, and 5 bases lay between the germline ends. The CDR3 extends over 10 amino acids. The CDR3 region is CSFFTDTQYF. The CDR3, as DNA: TGCAGCTTCTTCACAGATACGCAGTATTTT.

V is TRBV5-4 and J is TRBJ2-5; 8 nucleotides line up with TRBD2. V was clipped by 2 bases and J by 2 bases; unmatched bases: 8. This CDR3 region has 16 residues. CDR1 and CDR2 from the germline V gene are SGHNT and YYREEE (reference sequence). The CDR3 protein is CASSFYQPGGQETQYF. The CDR3 nucleotides read TGTGCCAGCAGCTTTTACCAACCGGGAGGGCAAGAGACCCAGTACTTC. Drawing the rest from reference TRBV5-4 and TRBJ2-5, the complete variable domain is ETGVTQSPTHLIKTRGQQVTLRCSSQSGHNTVSWYQQALGQGPQFIFQYYREEENGRGNFPPRFSGLQFPNYSSELNVNALELDDSALYLCASSFYQPGGQETQYFGPGTRLLVL.

The table lists this clonotype with a count of one. The CDR3 protein is CASSQWTEMTYEQYF. The CDR3 DNA follows: TGTGCCAGCTCTCAATGGACAGAGATGACCTACGAGCAGTACTTC. The V call is TRBV18, the J call TRBJ2-7, with a tentative D call TRBD1 (6 bases). Looked up from germline, CDR1 is KGHSH and CDR2 is LQKENI. This CDR3 has 15 amino acids. Trimming shortened V by 6 bases and J by 2 bases, and 17 bases separated the two germline ends.

This chain joins TRBV2 and TRBJ1-5, with 11 bases matching TRBD1. The trim removed 3 bases at V and 6 bases at J, leaving 4 bases unmatched. CDR3 size: 15 residues. Germline assignment: CDR1 SNHLY and CDR2 FYNNEI. The CDR3 reads CASSEGTGGTQPQHF. As DNA, the CDR3 is TGTGCCAGCAGTGAGGGGACAGGGGGAACTCAGCCCCAGCATTTT.

J is TRBJ2-3 and V is TRBV5-1; TRBD1 agrees at 7 bases. Germline V lookup: CDR1 SGHRS, CDR2 YFSETQ. The ends lost 4 bases at V and 0 bases at J; junction bases unmatched: 8. The CDR3 runs 16 residues. Written as DNA, the CDR3 is TGCGCCAGCAGCCACAAGACAGGGTTTAGCACAGATACGCAGTATTTT. Translating it yields CASSHKTGFSTDTQYF.

This sequence joins TRBV5-6 and TRBJ1-4; 10 bases line up with TRBD1. Trimming removed 4 bases from V and 5 bases from J; junction bases left unmatched: 5. Looked up from germline, CDR1 is SGHDT and CDR2 is YYEEEE. This CDR3 region has 15 residues. CDR3 DNA sequence: TGTGCCAGCAGCGCCCGGACAGGGGGAAATGAAAAACTGTTTTTT. Translation gives CASSARTGGNEKLFF. The full variable domain, in which reference TRBV5-6 and TRBJ1-4 provide the parts outside the CDR3, is DAGVTQSPTHLIKTRGQQVTLRCSPKSGHDTVSWYQQALGQGPQFIFQYYEEEERQRGNFPDRFSGHQFPNYSSELNVNALLLGDSALYLCASSARTGGNEKLFFGSGTQLSVL.

The V and J genes are TRBV2 and TRBJ2-5; 9 bases map to TRBD1. CDR1 and CDR2 (germline): SNHLY, FYNNEI. The J segment lost 4 bases and the V segment lost 8 bases, leaving 2 bases of the junction unmatched. This CDR3 spans 12 amino acids. CDR3 sequence (DNA): TGTGCCAGCGGACAGGGGCGAGAGACCCAGTACTTC. This encodes CASGQGRETQYF.

This chain connects TRBV7-9 to TRBJ1-6, with D uncertain. The CDR3 loop spans 17 amino acids. The V end was cut by 6 bases, the J end by 0 bases, with 15 bases between. Germline values: CDR1 SEHNR, CDR2 FQNEAQ (reference sequence). The CDR3 here is CASRRTMGSSYNSPLHF. The CDR3 coding sequence is TGTGCCAGCAGACGTACTATGGGAAGCTCCTATAATTCACCCCTCCACTTT.

The rearrangement uses TRBV29-1 and TRBJ2-3; D is tentatively TRBD1 or TRBD2 (6 bases each). This CDR3 comprises 15 residues. The V gene's germline CDR1 is SQVTM and CDR2 ANQGSEA. V shed 3 bases and J shed 1 base, with 14 bases lying between them. CDR3 sequence: CSVERGAGGTDTQYF. The CDR3 DNA reads as TGCAGCGTTGAGAGGGGGGCAGGGGGCACAGATACGCAGTATTTT.

This rearrangement joins TRBV6-5 to TRBJ2-1; 14 nucleotides agree with TRBD2. The germline gives CDR1 MNHEY, CDR2 SVGAGI. V dropped 2 bases and J dropped 15; count of bases not matched to a gene: 3. This CDR3 has 13 amino acids. CDR3 bases: TGTGCCAGCAGTTACGGGACTAGCGGGAGTCCGTTCTTC. Residues: CASSYGTSGSPFF.